These 22 T cell receptor beta chains share one sample of origin, sequenced in a study of shared clonotypes between healthy human individuals. Only in-frame clones appear in the TCRdb table, and some are missing; sequencing was by immunoSEQ multiplex PCR. The table includes roughly 2.6 million clones, around nine tenths detected once. The specimen sequenced was naive CD4+ T cells sorted from blood. Regarding subset: CD45RA+ positively selected. The origin of the receptors is a man between 18 and 35 years old in good health.

CDR3 in amino acids: CATRNVGSYNSPLHF. The CDR3 coding sequence is TGTGCCACCCGGAATGTGGGGTCCTATAATTCACCCCTCCACTTT. The chain is built from TRBV6-5 and TRBJ1-6; unclear D gene. This CDR3 has 15 residues. Germline V gene sequence: CDR1 MNHEY, CDR2 SVGAGI. V shed 10 bases and J shed 1 base, with 14 bases lying between them.

CDR3 region: CASSPLDPTDTQYF. The CDR3, as DNA: TGTGCCAGCTCACCACTAGATCCCACAGATACGCAGTATTTT. This chain connects TRBV18 to TRBJ2-3; D ambiguous. CDR1 KGHSH and CDR2 LQKENI come from the germline V gene. This CDR3 is 14 amino acids long. V was cut by 1 base and J by 2 bases, with 7 bases left in between.

The chain couples TRBV19 to TRBJ1-3; D is ambiguous. The CDR3 loop spans 15 amino acids. V lost 7 bases to trimming and J lost 0 bases, with 13 bases between them. The germline V gene encodes CDR1 LNHDA and CDR2 SQIVND (reference sequence). The CDR3 DNA is TGTGCCAGTAATGGAAGGGAGGGCTCTGGAAACACCATATATTTT. Translated, it gives CASNGREGSGNTIYF.

The chain uses TRBV7-9 and TRBJ2-7; 9 bases are shared with TRBD2. This CDR3 has 15 amino acids. J gave up 7 bases and V 1 base, and 8 bases lay outside the gene matches. The germline gives CDR1 SEHNR, CDR2 FQNEAQ (reference sequence). The CDR3, as DNA: TGTGCCAGCAGCTTAGAGGGTAGCGGGAGTCTTGAGCAGTACTTC. Translation gives CASSLEGSGSLEQYF.

The V call is TRBV5-1, the J call TRBJ2-7; maybe TRBD2 (6 bases). Trimming pared 4 bases from V and 0 bases from J, leaving 11 bases between. From germline, CDR1 is SGHRS and CDR2 YFSETQ. The CDR3 has 14 residues. CDR3 bases: TGCGCCAGCAGCATACTTAGCGGCTCCTACGAGCAGTACTTC. It is translated as CASSILSGSYEQYF.

The rearrangement joins TRBV28 to TRBJ1-4; tentative D call: TRBD1 (5 bases). The CDR3 sequence is 16 residues long. Germline CDR1 MDHEN, CDR2 SYDVKM. With 7 bases removed from V and 3 bases from J, the gap between germline ends came to 18 bases. CDR3 bases: TGTGCCAGCATCCCTACTGGGGGTGCGCCTAATGAAAAACTGTTTTTT. Translating gives CASIPTGGAPNEKLFF.

This rearrangement joins TRBV10-2 to TRBJ2-2, with TRBD1 matching over 7 bases. CDR1 and CDR2 (germline): WSHSY, SAAADI. The junction had 14 bases not matched to a gene; V was cut back by 0 bases and J by 4 bases. The CDR3 is 19 amino acids. CDR3 protein: CASSESQIPTGRRTGELFF. DNA for the CDR3: TGCGCCAGCAGTGAGTCCCAAATACCGACAGGGCGGCGCACCGGGGAGCTGTTTTTT.

J is TRBJ1-1 and V is TRBV18; D is perhaps TRBD1 (5 bases). There are 14 residues in the CDR3. V dropped 3 bases and J dropped 10 bases, with 18 bases sitting between them. CDR1 KGHSH and CDR2 LQKENI come from the germline V gene. CDR3 protein: CASSPPTGGWGAFF. In DNA, the CDR3 is TGTGCCAGCTCACCGCCGACGGGGGGATGGGGAGCTTTCTTT.

This chain uses TRBV6-1 with TRBJ1-6; no clear D gene. The CDR3 spans 17 residues. Germline CDR1 and CDR2: MNHNS and SASEGT. The ends were cut back, 0 bases at V and 6 bases at J, with 15 bases in the middle. CDR3 sequence (DNA): TGTGCCAGCAGTGAAGCGGAGGTTGACCTATTTAATTCACCCCTCCACTTT. Residues: CASSEAEVDLFNSPLHF.

This chain links TRBV27 with TRBJ1-2, with unresolved D. Germline lookup yields CDR1 MNHEY and CDR2 SMNVEV (reference sequence). The CDR3 is 11 amino acids. The V end was cut by 6 bases, the J end by 5 bases, with 7 bases between. The CDR3 is CASSGRYGYTF. For the CDR3, the DNA is TGTGCCAGCAGCGGACGGTATGGCTACACCTTC.

V usage is TRBV2 and J usage is TRBJ2-2; D not certain. The CDR3 length is 15 residues. V lost 6 bases and J lost 5, with 16 bases in between. The germline gives CDR1 SNHLY, CDR2 FYNNEI. CDR3 sequence reads: CASSDDTIGTGELFF. CDR3 coding DNA: TGTGCCAGCAGCGATGACACCATAGGGACCGGGGAGCTGTTTTTT.

J is TRBJ2-2 and V is TRBV28, with D possibly TRBD1 on 5 matching bases. Germline V gene lookup returns CDR1 MDHEN and CDR2 SYDVKM. The CDR3 extends over 13 amino acids. V dropped 6 bases and J dropped 7 bases, with 12 bases sitting between them. The CDR3 here is CASRVQGGGELFF. The DNA of the CDR3 is TGTGCCAGCAGAGTTCAGGGTGGCGGGGAGCTGTTTTTT.

CDR3 sequence: CASKGLFASGTAYEQYF. CDR3 nucleotide sequence: TGTGCCTCAAAAGGATTATTTGCATCAGGGACAGCCTACGAGCAGTACTTC. The chain uses TRBV2 and TRBJ2-7; TRBD1 matches at 7 bases. V trimming: 11 bases; J trimming: 2 bases; junction bases outside the gene matches: 21. Germline V gene sequence: CDR1 SNHLY, CDR2 FYNNEI. The CDR3 is 17 residues long. The full variable domain, completed using reference TRBV2 and TRBJ2-7, is EPEVTQTPSHQVTQMGQEVILRCVPISNHLYFYWYRQILGQKVEFLVSFYNNEISEKSEIFDDQFSVERPDGSNFTLKIRSTKLEDSAMYFCASKGLFASGTAYEQYFGPGTRLTVT.

The gene calls are TRBV6-1 and TRBJ1-1, with 7 bases aligning to TRBD1. This CDR3 has 11 amino acids. V was clipped by 6 bases and J by 8 bases; unmatched bases: 3. CDR1 MNHNS and CDR2 SASEGT come from the germline V gene. The CDR3 reads CASSLTGEAFF. As DNA, the CDR3 is TGTGCCAGCAGCTTGACAGGGGAAGCTTTCTTT.

The count of this clone is one. The V gene is TRBV9, the J gene TRBJ2-1, with 13 bases identical to TRBD2. J lost 9 bases, V lost 4 bases, and 13 bases had no gene match. This CDR3 contains 17 residues. CDR1 and CDR2 (germline): SGDLS, YYNGEE. The CDR3 reads CASSPRTSGSLGGEQFF. The CDR3, as DNA: TGTGCCAGCAGCCCGCGGACTAGCGGGAGCTTGGGCGGTGAGCAGTTCTTC.

The chain recombines TRBV5-1 with TRBJ2-3; no clear D. The CDR3 is made up of 12 amino acids. CDR1 is SGHRS, CDR2 YFSETQ, per germline. V was pared by 7 bases and J by 0 bases, with 6 bases between. The CDR3 protein is CASYGSTDTQYF. DNA for the CDR3: TGCGCCAGCTATGGGAGCACAGATACGCAGTATTTT.

V and J are TRBV10-2 and TRBJ1-3; D not certain. Germline-derived CDR1 and CDR2 are WSHSY and SAAADI. With 4 bases removed from V and 0 bases from J, the gap between germline ends came to 7 bases. CDR3 size: 14 residues. The CDR3 nucleotides are TGCGCCAGCAGTGCTGCAGCCTCTGGAAACACCATATATTTT. Amino acid sequence: CASSAAASGNTIYF.

The chain has TRBV6-5 and TRBJ1-2, with 11 bases lining up with TRBD1. This CDR3 is built from 15 residues. J lost 6 bases, V lost 4 bases, and 7 bases had no gene match. CDR1 MNHEY and CDR2 SVGAGI come from the germline V gene. CDR3 nucleotide sequence: TGTGCCAGCAGTTCCCCGTCGGACAGGGGGCATGGCTACACCTTC. Its protein product is CASSSPSDRGHGYTF.

This clone showed up just once. This chain connects TRBV15 to TRBJ2-5; perhaps TRBD2 as D (5 bases). Germline V gene sequence: CDR1 LNHNV, CDR2 YYDKDF (reference sequence). Deletions cut 0 bases from V and 5 bases from J, with 19 bases between. The CDR3 has 17 residues. The CDR3 region is CATSRETGGGLRETQYF. The CDR3, as DNA: TGTGCCACCAGCAGAGAAACGGGTGGAGGCCTTCGGGAGACCCAGTACTTC.

CDR3: CASSPQADRENTEAFF. The CDR3 DNA reads TGCGCCAGCAGCCCCCAGGCGGACAGGGAGAACACTGAAGCTTTCTTT. The J gene is TRBJ1-1, the V gene TRBV5-1, with 8 nucleotides matching TRBD1. The V gene's germline CDR1 is SGHRS and CDR2 YFSETQ. This CDR3 spans 16 amino acids. V was pared by 4 bases and J by 1 base, with 9 bases of the junction left unmatched.

The chain has TRBV9 and TRBJ2-7, with 7 nucleotides matching TRBD2. V was clipped by 4 bases and J by 2 bases; unmatched bases: 9. The CDR3 has 15 residues. Germline V gene sequence: CDR1 SGDLS, CDR2 YYNGEE. Here the CDR3 DNA reads TGTGCCAGCAGCCCACGAGGGGAGGGTACCTACGAGCAGTACTTC. It yields the protein CASSPRGEGTYEQYF.

The chain has TRBV20-1 and TRBJ1-4, with unresolved D. Germline V gives CDR1 DFQATT, CDR2 SNEGSKA (reference sequence). There are 11 residues in the CDR3. V gave up 0 bases and J gave up 6 bases, with 2 bases separating them. CDR3 sequence: CSARDDEKLFF. Written as DNA, the CDR3 is TGCAGTGCTAGAGATGATGAAAAACTGTTTTTT.